This is a list of T cell receptor beta chains from one sample in a study of T cells expressing NK-cell markers. TCRdb derives one entry per CDR3 protein from the 5' RACE reads, leaving out DNA. The sample shows a few hundred thousand distinct CDR3 sequences, and about 0.4% sits with its ten largest clones. Input material: blood T cells: a sorted CD56 or NKG2C T cell subset, CD4+ or CD8+ T cells, or bulk PBMC T cells (not recorded which). These receptors all stem from a man between 18 and 35 years old in good health. Both conserved end residues are part of each CDR3.

J gene	V gene	CDR3 protein
TRBJ2-1	TRBV6-1	CASSPGLAGLSEQFF
TRBJ2-7	TRBV7-8	CASSSGLAMIYEQYF
TRBJ2-2	TRBV12-3/TRBV12-4	CASSLAMGAPGELFF
TRBJ2-1	TRBV29-1	CSVEVLAASSYNEQFF
TRBJ1-1	TRBV29-1	CSVEGLLTEAFF
TRBJ1-2	TRBV7-9	CASSPPTGYGYTF
TRBJ2-3	TRBV29-1	CSEGTGTDTQYF
TRBJ2-3	TRBV7-9	CASSLDSQGIYTQYF
TRBJ2-3	TRBV20-1	CSASRTDTQYF
TRBJ1-5	TRBV12-3/TRBV12-4	CASRETDSNQPQHF
TRBJ2-7	TRBV29-1	CSVEGVGERNYEQYF
TRBJ2-1	TRBV24-1	CATSDLNSNNEQFF
TRBJ2-3	TRBV6-5	CASSRLVGTQYF
TRBJ2-7	TRBV7-9	CASSWGWAQIGEQYF
TRBJ2-5	TRBV23-1	CASIGTQQETQYF
TRBJ2-7	TRBV27	CASSSGLSRTLPQYF
TRBJ1-5	TRBV11-2	CASSFGDRGGQPQHF
TRBJ1-1	TRBV5-1	CASSLAPPGQLNTEAFF
TRBJ2-3	TRBV20-1	CSARGGLAGPSGTDTQYF
TRBJ2-3	TRBV7-8	CASSLPTGFTDTQYF
TRBJ2-2	TRBV6-4	CASSALRGSELFF
TRBJ2-5	TRBV27	CASRRSVYQETQYF
TRBJ1-2	TRBV29-1	CSVEGLGAVRYGYTF
TRBJ1-4	TRBV4-1	CASSLSGQGATNEKLFF
TRBJ2-7	TRBV7-2	CASSLAVTASYEQYF
TRBJ2-2	TRBV7-2	CASSLASPGIGGELFF
TRBJ1-1	TRBV11-2	CASSLGALKGGANTEAFF
TRBJ1-1	TRBV29-1	CSVSGQAEAFF
TRBJ2-3	TRBV6-1	CASSEWTDTQYF
TRBJ1-1	TRBV12-3/TRBV12-4	CASSLGQGWAEAFF
TRBJ2-1	TRBV4-2	CASSHRLAGGNEQFF
TRBJ2-1	TRBV15	CATSSKRRLDNEQFF
TRBJ2-2	TRBV10-3	CAISADSMNAGELFF
TRBJ2-2	TRBV9	CASSVTGVGELFF